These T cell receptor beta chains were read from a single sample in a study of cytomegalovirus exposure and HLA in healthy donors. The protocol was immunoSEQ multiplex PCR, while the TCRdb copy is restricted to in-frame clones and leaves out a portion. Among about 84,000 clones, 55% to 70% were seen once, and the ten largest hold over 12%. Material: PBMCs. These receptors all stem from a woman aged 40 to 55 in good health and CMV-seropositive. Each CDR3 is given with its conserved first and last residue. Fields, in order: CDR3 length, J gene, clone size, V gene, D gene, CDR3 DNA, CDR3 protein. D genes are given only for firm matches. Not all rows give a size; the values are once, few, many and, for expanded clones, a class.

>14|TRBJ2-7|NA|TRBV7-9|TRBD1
TGTGCCAGCAGCCCTCGGACAGGTAACTACGAGCAGTACTTC
CASSPRTGNYEQYF
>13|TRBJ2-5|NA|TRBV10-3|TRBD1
TGTGCCATCAGGGGGACAGCTCGGGAGACCCAGTACTTC
CAIRGTARETQYF
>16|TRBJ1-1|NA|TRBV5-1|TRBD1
TGCGCCAGCAGCTTGCAGGACAGGGATTCGTATACTGAAGCTTTCTTT
CASSLQDRDSYTEAFF
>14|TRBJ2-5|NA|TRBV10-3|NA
TGTGCCATCAGTGAGTCGATTATGGGGCAGACCCAGTACTTC
CAISESIMGQTQYF
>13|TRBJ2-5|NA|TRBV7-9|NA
TGTGCCAGCAGCTTAATGGCTAGAGAGACCCAGTACTTC
CASSLMARETQYF
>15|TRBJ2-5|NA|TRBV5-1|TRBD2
TGCGCCAGCACCCTAGATAGCGGGAGGGGCGAGACCCAGTACTTC
CASTLDSGRGETQYF
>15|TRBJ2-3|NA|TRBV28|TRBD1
TGTGCCAGCAGAACCGCCGGGACAGACACAGATACGCAGTATTTT
CASRTAGTDTDTQYF
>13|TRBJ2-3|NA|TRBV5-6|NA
TGTGCCAGCAGTAACCGGCCCGGGGATACGCAGTATTTT
CASSNRPGDTQYF
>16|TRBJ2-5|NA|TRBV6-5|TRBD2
TGTGCCAGCAGTTACAGGACTAGCGGGACCCAAGAGACCCAGTACTTC
CASSYRTSGTQETQYF
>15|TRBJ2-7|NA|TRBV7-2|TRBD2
TGTGCCAGCAGCTTAGGTCTAGCGGGACTTAGCGAGCAGTACTTC
CASSLGLAGLSEQYF
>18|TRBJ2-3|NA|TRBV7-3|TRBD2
TGTGCCAGCAGCTTAACCGTGGCTAGCGGGGGGAACACAGATACGCAGTATTTT
CASSLTVASGGNTDTQYF
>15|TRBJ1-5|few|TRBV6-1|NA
TGTGCCAGCAGCAACAGCCCCTATAGCAATCAGCCCCAGCATTTT
CASSNSPYSNQPQHF
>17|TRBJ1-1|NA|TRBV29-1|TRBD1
TGCAGCGTTGCCACCCACCAGGACAGGGGAGGAGACACTGAAGCTTTCTTT
CSVATHQDRGGDTEAFF